These 31 T cell receptor beta chains share one sample of origin, sequenced in a study of patients and donors after allogeneic stem cell transplantation. TCRdb re-analysed the RT-PCR reads in MiXCR, keeping a single row per CDR3 protein. The table includes 900,000 to 1,000,000 distinct CDR3 sequences, roughly 18% detected once. Material for sequencing was blood, either unsorted or a sorted T cell fraction (not recorded which). All receptors come from a human donor who was either an allogeneic HSCT recipient or a stem cell or donor lymphocyte infusion donor (not recorded which). It is not recorded whose cells these are; they may come from a transplant donor.

This clonotype has a handful of counts. The chain's CDR3 is CAISDPGTSGKDEQFF. CDR3 bases: TGTGCCATCAGTGATCCCGGGACTAGCGGGAAGGATGAGCAGTTCTTC. This chain connects TRBV10-3 to TRBJ2-1; TRBD2 aligns across 13 bases. With 3 bases clipped from V and 8 bases from J, the junction kept 7 bases outside the gene matches. Germline V gene lookup returns CDR1 ENHRY and CDR2 SYGVKD. The CDR3 contains 16 residues.

This clonotype was seen a few times. The rearrangement joins TRBV12-3 or TRBV12-4 to TRBJ1-6; D perhaps matches TRBD1 (5 bases). The CDR3 is 14 amino acids. Trimming shortened V by 3 bases and J by 11 bases, and 14 bases separated the two germline ends. The CDR3 DNA is TGTGCCAGCAGTTTGAGGGGTAGCGGAACACCCCTCCACTTT. Protein: CASSLRGSGTPLHF.

This clonotype has only a few counts. The chain couples TRBV18 to TRBJ2-5, with 7 bases aligning to TRBD2. Per germline, CDR1 KGHSH and CDR2 LQKENI. The CDR3 covers 13 residues. The V segment lost 3 bases and the J segment 4 bases; nucleotides outside the gene matches: 2. The CDR3 sequence is CASSPAGVETQYF. CDR3 nucleotides: TGTGCCAGCTCACCGGCGGGAGTAGAGACCCAGTACTTC.

This rearrangement joins TRBV11-1 to TRBJ2-2; TRBD1 matches 9 bases. The V gene's germline CDR1 is SGHAT and CDR2 FQDESV (reference sequence). J lost 1 base, V lost 5 bases, and 5 bases had no gene match. CDR3 length equals 16 residues. This CDR3 is CASSLQGAGNTGELFF. The CDR3 bases are TGTGCCAGCAGCCTACAGGGGGCAGGGAACACCGGGGAGCTGTTTTTT.

The V and J genes are TRBV6-5 and TRBJ2-3, with 11 nucleotides matching TRBD2. The CDR3 spans 18 residues. Germline V gene data show CDR1 as MNHEY and CDR2 as SVGAGI. The V and J ends lost 3 bases and 1 base, in that order; junction bases with no gene match: 9. The CDR3: CASSYVSSGRSGTDTQYF. CDR3 nucleotides: TGTGCCAGCAGTTATGTGTCTAGCGGGAGGTCGGGCACAGATACGCAGTATTTT.

The gene calls are TRBV2 and TRBJ1-2; possible D gene TRBD1, 6 bases. Germline CDR1 is SNHLY and CDR2 is FYNNEI. The CDR3 loop spans 15 amino acids. V lost 4 bases and J lost 4, with 16 bases in between. CDR3 in DNA: TGTGCCAGCAGTGGTAGGGAGGGGGACCCCTATGGCTACACCTTC. Protein sequence: CASSGREGDPYGYTF. Full variable domain (outside the CDR3, taken from reference TRBV2 and TRBJ1-2): EPEVTQTPSHQVTQMGQEVILRCVPISNHLYFYWYRQILGQKVEFLVSFYNNEISEKSEIFDDQFSVERPDGSNFTLKIRSTKLEDSAMYFCASSGREGDPYGYTFGSGTRLTVV.

The chain recombines TRBV18 with TRBJ1-1; D might be TRBD1 (6 bases). The CDR3 runs 19 residues. The germline V gene encodes CDR1 KGHSH and CDR2 LQKENI. The V and J ends lost 5 bases and 0 bases respectively, with 25 bases between them. CDR3 region: CASSTLPLQGRAMNTEAFF. The CDR3, as DNA: TGTGCCAGCTCAACCCTCCCATTACAGGGAAGGGCGATGAACACTGAAGCTTTCTTT.

The gene calls are TRBV27 and TRBJ1-1; D perhaps matches TRBD1 (6 bases). The CDR3 length is 14 residues. The V end lost 2 bases, the J end lost 10 bases, and 17 bases lay between the germline ends. Germline assignment: CDR1 MNHEY and CDR2 SMNVEV (reference sequence). In DNA form, the CDR3 reads TGTGCCAGCAGTTTAGAGTTGGGGGCTCCTAGAGCTTTCTTT. Translating gives CASSLELGAPRAFF.

The chain is built from TRBV6-5 and TRBJ1-6; no firm D call. V lost 0 bases to trimming and J lost 8 bases, with 17 bases between them. Germline values: CDR1 MNHEY, CDR2 SVGAGI. The CDR3 totals 17 residues. The CDR3: CASSYSGHGGFDSPLHF. DNA of the CDR3: TGTGCCAGCAGTTACTCGGGCCACGGCGGTTTCGATTCACCCCTCCACTTT.

The rearrangement uses TRBV24-1 and TRBJ1-2, with D perhaps TRBD1 (6 bases). Germline CDR1 is KGHDR and CDR2 is SFDVKD. V lost 3 bases to trimming and J lost 5 bases, with 12 bases between them. The CDR3 spans 14 residues. This chain's CDR3 is CATSDTGTPYGYTF. The CDR3, as DNA: TGTGCCACCAGTGATACCGGGACACCGTATGGCTACACCTTC.

This clonotype showed up many times. This chain connects TRBV5-3 to TRBJ2-3; 12 bases are shared with TRBD2. TRBV5-3 is given ORF status, its function remaining uncertain. The J segment lost 0 bases and the V segment lost 6 bases, leaving 17 bases of the junction unmatched. The CDR3 is made up of 20 amino acids. The chain's CDR3 is CARIECRTSGEIGSTDTQYF. The CDR3 DNA follows: TGTGCCAGAATCGAGTGCCGGACTAGCGGGGAGATTGGGAGCACAGATACGCAGTATTTT.

The chain combines TRBV11-3 with TRBJ2-7, with D unclear. The length of the CDR3 is 12 residues. CDR1 is SGHNT and CDR2 is YENEEA in the germline V gene. The V and J ends lost 4 bases and 7 bases respectively, with 11 bases between them. CDR3: CASSSDLGEQYF. CDR3 nucleotides: TGTGCCAGCAGCTCCGACCTTGGGGAGCAGTACTTC.

This clonotype has a handful of counts. The chain is built from TRBV20-1 and TRBJ2-1; the D is unclear. Trimming pared 4 bases from V and 7 bases from J, leaving 8 bases between. There are 11 residues in the CDR3. CDR1 and CDR2 (germline): DFQATT, SNEGSKA (reference sequence). The CDR3 is CSAKPGNEQFF. Here the CDR3 DNA reads TGCAGTGCTAAGCCCGGGAATGAGCAGTTCTTC.

This rearrangement joins TRBV5-1 to TRBJ2-7; D may be TRBD1 or TRBD2 (6 bases each). Germline values: CDR1 SGHRS, CDR2 YFSETQ. The V end was cut by 0 bases, the J end by 1 base, with 14 bases between. The CDR3 consists of 16 residues. For the CDR3, the DNA is TGCGCCAGCAGCTTGGAAAGGGGGAGGTTGTCCTACGAGCAGTACTTC. Translating gives CASSLERGRLSYEQYF.

The sample holds many counts of this clonotype. The V and J genes are TRBV5-1 and TRBJ1-1, with a weak D call TRBD1 (5 bases). This CDR3 contains 15 residues. With 4 bases removed from V and 0 bases from J, the gap between germline ends came to 13 bases. The germline V gene has CDR1 SGHRS and CDR2 YFSETQ. Written as DNA, the CDR3 is TGCGCCAGCAGCCAAGGGGAGTGGCTGAACACTGAAGCTTTCTTT. Its translation is CASSQGEWLNTEAFF.

A few counts support this clonotype. The J gene is TRBJ2-2, the V gene TRBV7-9, with 9 bases matching TRBD1. The J segment lost 3 bases and the V segment lost 3 bases, leaving 5 bases of the junction unmatched. The CDR3 extends over 16 amino acids. Germline lookup yields CDR1 SEHNR and CDR2 FQNEAQ (reference sequence). The CDR3 is CASSFYRGQDTGELFF. The CDR3 region has the DNA TGTGCCAGCAGCTTTTACAGGGGGCAGGACACCGGGGAGCTGTTTTTT.

This chain joins TRBV2 and TRBJ2-1; TRBD2 matches at 11 bases. Trimming at V came to 6 bases and at J to 5 bases, leaving 9 bases not matched to a gene. Germline CDR1 and CDR2: SNHLY and FYNNEI. The CDR3 is 16 residues long. The CDR3 reads CASSDFGTSGNNEQFF. CDR3 in DNA: TGTGCCAGCAGCGACTTCGGGACTAGCGGAAACAATGAGCAGTTCTTC.

The V and J genes are TRBV20-1 and TRBJ1-4; D gene ambiguous. The V and J ends lost 3 bases and 4 bases respectively, with 6 bases between them. This CDR3 has 12 residues. Germline assignment: CDR1 DFQATT and CDR2 SNEGSKA (reference sequence). The CDR3 here is CSARGSNEKLFF. CDR3 sequence (DNA): TGCAGTGCTAGGGGGAGTAATGAAAAACTGTTTTTT.

This chain uses TRBV6-1 with TRBJ2-7, with 9 nucleotides matching TRBD2. CDR1 is MNHNS and CDR2 is SASEGT in the germline V gene. With V trimmed by 8 bases and J by 6 bases, 5 bases remained unmatched. This CDR3 region has 12 residues. The CDR3 region is CASLAGLFEQYF. The CDR3 DNA reads TGTGCCAGCCTAGCGGGATTATTCGAGCAGTACTTC.

This clonotype was counted between two and nine times. This chain uses TRBV7-9 with TRBJ1-2; 7 bases line up with TRBD1. The V gene's germline CDR1 is SEHNR and CDR2 FQNEAQ (reference sequence). The ends lost 2 bases at V and 1 base at J; junction bases unmatched: 4. The CDR3 totals 15 residues. CDR3 residues: CASSLLGTVNYGYTF. The CDR3 DNA sequence: TGTGCCAGCAGCTTATTGGGGACAGTTAACTATGGCTACACCTTC. Based on the CDR3 plus reference TRBV7-9 and TRBJ1-2, the full variable domain is DTGVSQNPRHKITKRGQNVTFRCDPISEHNRLYWYRQTLGQGPEFLTYFQNEAQLEKSRLLSDRFSAERPKGSFSTLEIQRTEQGDSAMYLCASSLLGTVNYGYTFGSGTRLTVV.

The chain has TRBV7-2 and TRBJ1-4; no definite D call. Looked up from germline, CDR1 is SGHTA and CDR2 is FQGNSA. Between the trimmed V and J ends, which lost 1 base and 4 bases, there was a span of 10 bases. The CDR3 sequence is 15 residues long. The CDR3 nucleotides read TGTGCCAGCAGCTTAGTAGGCAGGAGTAATGAAAAACTGTTTTTT. Encoded protein: CASSLVGRSNEKLFF.

CDR3 DNA: TGTGCCACCAGTGACCCCCGGGGTGGGGCAGTGAACGCGGAGACCCAGTACTTC. Its protein product is CATSDPRGGAVNAETQYF. The chain uses TRBV24-1 and TRBJ2-5, with D perhaps being TRBD1 or TRBD2 (5 bases each). CDR3 size: 18 residues. Trimming took 4 bases from V and 5 from J, leaving 25 bases between them. CDR1 is KGHDR, CDR2 SFDVKD, per germline.

This rearrangement joins TRBV6-1 to TRBJ2-7; D call uncertain. Germline loops: CDR1 MNHNS, CDR2 SASEGT. The CDR3 has 14 residues. The V gene lost 6 bases and the J gene lost 0 bases, with 12 bases spanning the gap. CDR3 amino acids: CASSLHTGSYEQYF. The DNA of the CDR3 is TGTGCCAGCAGCTTACACACTGGCTCCTACGAGCAGTACTTC.

This clonotype was detected many times. J is TRBJ2-1 and V is TRBV29-1; D unresolved. This CDR3 comprises 14 residues. V lost 4 bases and J 2 bases, leaving 12 bases between the germline ends. From germline, CDR1 is SQVTM and CDR2 ANQGSEA. The CDR3 nucleotides are TGCAGCGTTGCAAGACGGTTACCCTACAATGAGCAGTTCTTC. Translation: CSVARRLPYNEQFF.

The chain employs TRBV6-5 and TRBJ2-7; 12 bases match TRBD2. Trimming cost V 2 bases and J 7 bases; bases outside gene matches: 9. Germline values: CDR1 MNHEY, CDR2 SVGAGI. The CDR3 contains 16 residues. The CDR3 loop reads CASSYPSSGGAKEQYF. CDR3 in DNA: TGTGCCAGCAGTTACCCATCTAGCGGGGGGGCCAAAGAGCAGTACTTC.

J is TRBJ1-4 and V is TRBV27; the match to TRBD1 covers 8 bases. J lost 7 bases, V lost 6 bases, and 10 bases had no gene match. Per germline, CDR1 MNHEY and CDR2 SMNVEV (reference sequence). This CDR3 region has 15 residues. The CDR3 here is CASRPPGTGGEKLFF. CDR3 coding DNA: TGTGCCAGCAGACCCCCCGGGACAGGAGGTGAAAAACTGTTTTTT.

The chain employs TRBV5-1 and TRBJ2-1; possibly TRBD2 for D (6 bases). Germline values: CDR1 SGHRS, CDR2 YFSETQ. Trimming took 7 bases from V and 3 from J, leaving 17 bases between them. This CDR3 contains 15 residues. CDR3 sequence reads: CASADRPGDYNEQFF. CDR3 nucleotide sequence: TGCGCCAGCGCCGACCGTCCGGGAGACTACAATGAGCAGTTCTTC.

This clonotype occurred a few times. The rearrangement links TRBV7-8 to TRBJ2-3; no clear D. Looked up from germline, CDR1 is SGHVS and CDR2 is FQNEAQ. V lost 5 bases and J 8 bases, leaving 11 bases between the germline ends. The CDR3 is 12 amino acids. The CDR3 reads CASSVRWATQYF. CDR3 in DNA: TGTGCCAGCAGCGTCAGGTGGGCTACGCAGTATTTT.

This clonotype was observed a few times. The chain couples TRBV7-9 to TRBJ1-4; tentatively, D is TRBD1 (5 bases). V was shortened by 4 bases and J by 8 bases, with 14 bases between the two germline ends. From germline, CDR1 is SEHNR and CDR2 FQNEAQ (reference sequence). The CDR3 runs to 14 residues. CDR3 nucleotides: TGTGCCAGCAGCTCTGGGGGGACGGCCGAAAAACTGTTTTTT. Protein: CASSSGGTAEKLFF.

J is TRBJ2-6 and V is TRBV24-1; 7 bases fit TRBD1. Germline V gene data show CDR1 as KGHDR and CDR2 as SFDVKD. The CDR3 runs to 19 residues. V was pared by 4 bases and J by 5 bases, with 16 bases of the junction left unmatched. The CDR3 DNA reads TGTGCCACCAGTGAAAAAACCACCGACAGGGCTGAGAGGGCCAACGTCCTGACTTTC. Protein product: CATSEKTTDRAERANVLTF.

This clonotype occurred a few times. The CDR3 here is CSAGGLASRNEQFF. CDR3 DNA sequence: TGCAGTGCTGGAGGACTAGCCTCTCGGAATGAGCAGTTCTTC. The chain couples TRBV20-1 to TRBJ2-1; 8 nucleotides match TRBD2. The trim removed 5 bases at V and 7 bases at J, leaving 10 bases unmatched. The CDR3 covers 14 residues. Germline CDR1 is DFQATT and CDR2 is SNEGSKA (reference sequence).